This TCR beta chain came from a study of T cell repertoires in cytomegalovirus infection. The wider study: It was the public TCR beta signatures that indicated both CMV infection and matching HLA type.

CDR3 length equals 13 residues. V was cut by 5 bases and J by 7 bases, with 12 bases left in between. Germline-derived CDR1 and CDR2 are SGHTA and FQGTGA. Remarks on this clonotype: Its antigen is currently unknown.

Study results and caveats: The study found HLA-C-restricted CMV-specific TCR beta clonotypes dominating the ex vivo response.

TCRdb re-called the reads with MiXCR, one entry per CDR3 protein. The repertoire holds 45,000 to 55,000 distinct CDR3 sequences, with about 21% as singletons. The chain uses TRBV7-3 and TRBJ1-5; tentative D call: TRBD1 (5 bases). The material was CD8+ T cells from cultured PBMCs, obtained from culture after CMV antigen stimulation. The receptor was derived from a human donor in good health (CMV status not recorded). Some clones in this sample may be carry-over from other donors' samples. CDR3 in DNA: TGTGCCAGCAGCGTAAGGCAGGGCCAGCCCCAGCATTTT. Its translation is CASSVRQGQPQHF.